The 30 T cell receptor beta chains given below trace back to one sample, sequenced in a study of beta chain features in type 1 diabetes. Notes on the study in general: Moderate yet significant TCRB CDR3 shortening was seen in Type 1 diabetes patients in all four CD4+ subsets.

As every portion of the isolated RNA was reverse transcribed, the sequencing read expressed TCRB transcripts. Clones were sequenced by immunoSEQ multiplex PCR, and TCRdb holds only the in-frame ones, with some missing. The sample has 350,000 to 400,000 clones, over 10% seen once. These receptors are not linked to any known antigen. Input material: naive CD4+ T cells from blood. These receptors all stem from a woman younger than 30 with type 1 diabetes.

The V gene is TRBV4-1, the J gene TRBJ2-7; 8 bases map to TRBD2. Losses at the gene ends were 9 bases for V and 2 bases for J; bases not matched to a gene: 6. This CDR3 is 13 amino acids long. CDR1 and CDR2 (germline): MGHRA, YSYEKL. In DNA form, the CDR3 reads TGCGCCAGTTACGCGCGGGGGGCCTACGAGCAGTACTTC. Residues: CASYARGAYEQYF.

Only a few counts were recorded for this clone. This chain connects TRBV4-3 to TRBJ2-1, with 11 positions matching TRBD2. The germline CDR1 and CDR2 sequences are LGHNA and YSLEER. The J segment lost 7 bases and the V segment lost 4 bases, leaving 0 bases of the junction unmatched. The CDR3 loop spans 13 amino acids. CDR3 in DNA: TGCGCCAGCAGCCTAGCGGGAGGGAATGAGCAGTTCTTC. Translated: CASSLAGGNEQFF.

CDR3 sequence: CASSPRDKGYEQYF. CDR3 sequence (DNA): TGTGCCAGCAGCCCTAGGGACAAAGGATACGAGCAGTACTTC. This chain uses TRBV9 with TRBJ2-7; weak D call: TRBD1 (6 bases). CDR1 is SGDLS and CDR2 is YYNGEE in the germline V gene. The CDR3 extends over 14 amino acids. V lost 4 bases, J lost 4 bases, and 15 bases lay in between.

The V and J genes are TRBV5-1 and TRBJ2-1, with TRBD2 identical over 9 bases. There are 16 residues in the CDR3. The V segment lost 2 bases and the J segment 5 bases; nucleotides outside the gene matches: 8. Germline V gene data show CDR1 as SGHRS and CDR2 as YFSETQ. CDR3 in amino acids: CASSLARTSADNEQFF. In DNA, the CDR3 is TGCGCCAGCAGCTTAGCCCGGACTAGCGCCGACAATGAGCAGTTCTTC.

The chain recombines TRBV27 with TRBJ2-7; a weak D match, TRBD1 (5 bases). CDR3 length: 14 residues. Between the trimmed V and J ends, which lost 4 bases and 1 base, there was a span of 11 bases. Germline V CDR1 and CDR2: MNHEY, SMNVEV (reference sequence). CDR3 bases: TGTGCCAGCAGTTCTGGGGCATTATCCTACGAGCAGTACTTC. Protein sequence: CASSSGALSYEQYF.

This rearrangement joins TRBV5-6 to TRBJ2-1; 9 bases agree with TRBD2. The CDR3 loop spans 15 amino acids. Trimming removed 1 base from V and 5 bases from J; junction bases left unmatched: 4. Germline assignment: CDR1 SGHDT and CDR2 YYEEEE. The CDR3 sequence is CASSLPGLADNEQFF. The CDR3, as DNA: TGTGCCAGCAGCTTGCCGGGACTAGCTGACAATGAGCAGTTCTTC.

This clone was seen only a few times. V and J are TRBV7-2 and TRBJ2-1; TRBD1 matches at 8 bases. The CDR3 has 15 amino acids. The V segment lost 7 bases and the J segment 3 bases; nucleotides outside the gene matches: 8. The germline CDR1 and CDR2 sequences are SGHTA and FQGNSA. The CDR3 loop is CASTPSQGGYNEQFF. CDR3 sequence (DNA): TGTGCCAGCACCCCCTCACAGGGGGGCTACAATGAGCAGTTCTTC.

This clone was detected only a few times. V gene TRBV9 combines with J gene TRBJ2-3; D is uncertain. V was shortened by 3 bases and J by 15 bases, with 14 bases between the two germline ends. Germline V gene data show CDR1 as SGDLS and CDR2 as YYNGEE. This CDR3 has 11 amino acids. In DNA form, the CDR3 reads TGTGCCAGCAGCGAAGATTTGGAGTCCTATTTT. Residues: CASSEDLESYF. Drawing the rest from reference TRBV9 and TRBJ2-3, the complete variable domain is DSGVTQTPKHLITATGQRVTLRCSPRSGDLSVYWYQQSLDQGLQFLIQYYNGEERAKGNILERFSAQQFPDLHSELNLSSLELGDSALYFCASSEDLESYFGPGTRLTVL.

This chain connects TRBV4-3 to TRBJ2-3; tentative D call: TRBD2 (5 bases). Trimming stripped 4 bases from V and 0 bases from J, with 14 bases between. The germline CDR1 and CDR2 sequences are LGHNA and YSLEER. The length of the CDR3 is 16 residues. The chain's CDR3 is CASSRELTGSTDTQYF. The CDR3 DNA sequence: TGCGCCAGCAGCCGAGAGTTAACGGGGAGCACAGATACGCAGTATTTT.

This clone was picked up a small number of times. DNA for the CDR3: TGCGCCAGCAGCCCGCGGGACTCCGGCTGGGACGAGCAGTACTTC. It encodes CASSPRDSGWDEQYF. V usage is TRBV4-3 and J usage is TRBJ2-7; perhaps TRBD2 as D (6 bases). The CDR3 consists of 15 residues. CDR1 is LGHNA, CDR2 YSLEER, per germline. With 4 bases removed from V and 5 bases from J, the gap between germline ends came to 18 bases.

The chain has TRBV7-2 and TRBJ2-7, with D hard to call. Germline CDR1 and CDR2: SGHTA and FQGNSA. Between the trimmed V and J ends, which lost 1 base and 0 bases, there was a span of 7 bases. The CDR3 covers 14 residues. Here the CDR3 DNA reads TGTGCCAGCAGCTTAGGCGCCCTCTCCTACGAGCAGTACTTC. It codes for CASSLGALSYEQYF.

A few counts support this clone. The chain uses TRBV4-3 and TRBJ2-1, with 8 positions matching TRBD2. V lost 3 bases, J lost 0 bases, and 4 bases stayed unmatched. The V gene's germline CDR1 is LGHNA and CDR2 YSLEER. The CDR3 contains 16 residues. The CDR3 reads CASSHYSGDSYNEQFF. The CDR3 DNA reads TGCGCCAGCAGCCATTATAGCGGGGACTCCTACAATGAGCAGTTCTTC.

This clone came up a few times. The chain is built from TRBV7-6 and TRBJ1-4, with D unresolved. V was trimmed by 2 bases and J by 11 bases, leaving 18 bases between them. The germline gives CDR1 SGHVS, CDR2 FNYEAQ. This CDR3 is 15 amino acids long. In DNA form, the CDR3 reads TGTGCCAGCAGCTTATTGTTTCGGGGTTCGGAGAAACTGTTTTTT. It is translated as CASSLLFRGSEKLFF.

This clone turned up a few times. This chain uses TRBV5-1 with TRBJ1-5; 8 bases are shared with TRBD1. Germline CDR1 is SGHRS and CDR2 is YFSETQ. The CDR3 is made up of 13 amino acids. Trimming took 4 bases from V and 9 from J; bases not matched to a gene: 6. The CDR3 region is CASSPDDRGPQHF. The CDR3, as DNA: TGCGCCAGCAGCCCGGACGACAGGGGGCCCCAGCATTTT.

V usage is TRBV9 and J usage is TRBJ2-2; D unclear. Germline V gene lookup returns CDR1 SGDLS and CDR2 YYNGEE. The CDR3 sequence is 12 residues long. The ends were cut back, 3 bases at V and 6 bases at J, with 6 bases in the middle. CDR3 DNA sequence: TGTGCCAGCAGCGCCCTCTCCGGGGAGCTGTTTTTT. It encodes CASSALSGELFF.

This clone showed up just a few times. The CDR3 region has the DNA TGCGCCAGCAGCCAAGATCGGGGAGCGGTCCTAGTCACAGATACGCAGTATTTT. It is translated as CASSQDRGAVLVTDTQYF. The rearrangement uses TRBV4-3 and TRBJ2-3; D is possibly TRBD2 (5 bases). The CDR3 consists of 18 residues. From germline, CDR1 is LGHNA and CDR2 YSLEER. The germline V and J ends were trimmed by 0 bases and 2 bases, with 18 bases remaining between them.

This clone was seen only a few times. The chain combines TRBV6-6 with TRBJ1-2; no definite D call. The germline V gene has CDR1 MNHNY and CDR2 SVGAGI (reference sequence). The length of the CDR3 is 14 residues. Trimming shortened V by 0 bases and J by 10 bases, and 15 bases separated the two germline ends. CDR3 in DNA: TGTGCCAGCAGTTACTCGGAGGCAATTCCCCACTACACCTTC. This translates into CASSYSEAIPHYTF.

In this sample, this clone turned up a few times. The DNA of the CDR3 is TGCAGCGTCGCGAGGGGACTAGCGGGTTCCTACGAGCAGTACTTC. Translated, it gives CSVARGLAGSYEQYF. The genes are TRBV29-1 and TRBJ2-7; 12 positions agree with TRBD2. The CDR3 extends over 15 amino acids. Germline CDR1 SQVTM, CDR2 ANQGSEA. With 6 bases clipped from V and 1 base from J, the junction kept 7 bases outside the gene matches.

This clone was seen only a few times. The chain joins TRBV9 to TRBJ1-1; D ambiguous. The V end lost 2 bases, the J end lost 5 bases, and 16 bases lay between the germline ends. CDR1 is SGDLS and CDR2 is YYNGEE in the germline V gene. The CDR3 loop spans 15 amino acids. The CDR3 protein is CASSVSVGKSTEAFF. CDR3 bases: TGTGCCAGCAGCGTTAGCGTAGGGAAGAGTACTGAAGCTTTCTTT.

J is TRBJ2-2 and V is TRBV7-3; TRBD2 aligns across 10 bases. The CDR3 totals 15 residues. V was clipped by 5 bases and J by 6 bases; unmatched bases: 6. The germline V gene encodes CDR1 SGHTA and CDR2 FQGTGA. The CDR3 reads CASSPGLAGAGELFF. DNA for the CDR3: TGTGCCAGCAGCCCCGGTCTAGCGGGAGCCGGGGAGCTGTTTTTT.

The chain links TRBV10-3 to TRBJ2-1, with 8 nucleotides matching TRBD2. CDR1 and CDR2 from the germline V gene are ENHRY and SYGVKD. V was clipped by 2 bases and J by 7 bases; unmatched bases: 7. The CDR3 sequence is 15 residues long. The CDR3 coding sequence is TGTGCCATCAGTGAGCCAGCGGGAGTAGGTAATGAGCAGTTCTTC. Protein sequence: CAISEPAGVGNEQFF.

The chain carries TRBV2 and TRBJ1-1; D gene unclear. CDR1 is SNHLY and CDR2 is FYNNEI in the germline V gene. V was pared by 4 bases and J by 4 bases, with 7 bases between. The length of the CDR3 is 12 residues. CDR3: CASSVMSTEAFF. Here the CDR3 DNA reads TGTGCCAGCAGTGTGATGAGCACTGAAGCTTTCTTT.

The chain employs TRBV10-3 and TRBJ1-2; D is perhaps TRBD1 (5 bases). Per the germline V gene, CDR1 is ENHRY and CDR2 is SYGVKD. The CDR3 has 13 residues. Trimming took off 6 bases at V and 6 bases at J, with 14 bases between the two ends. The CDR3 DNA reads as TGTGCCATCAGCGCGACCGACAGAAATGGCTACACCTTC. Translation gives CAISATDRNGYTF.

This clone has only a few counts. Here the CDR3 reads CASSRERGRETQYF. The CDR3 coding sequence is TGCGCCAGCAGCCGGGAGCGGGGGAGAGAGACCCAGTACTTC. The chain has TRBV4-3 and TRBJ2-5; the match to TRBD2 covers 8 bases. Germline trimming cut 4 bases from V and 4 bases from J; bases unmatched to any gene: 5. The CDR3 sequence is 14 residues long. Germline V lookup: CDR1 LGHNA, CDR2 YSLEER.

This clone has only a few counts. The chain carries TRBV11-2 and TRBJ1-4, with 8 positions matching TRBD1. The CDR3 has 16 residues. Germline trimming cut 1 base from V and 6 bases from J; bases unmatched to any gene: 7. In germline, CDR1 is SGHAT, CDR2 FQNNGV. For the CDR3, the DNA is TGTGCCAGCAGCTTAGTCAGGGGGCCCTTGGATGAAAAACTGTTTTTT. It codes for CASSLVRGPLDEKLFF.

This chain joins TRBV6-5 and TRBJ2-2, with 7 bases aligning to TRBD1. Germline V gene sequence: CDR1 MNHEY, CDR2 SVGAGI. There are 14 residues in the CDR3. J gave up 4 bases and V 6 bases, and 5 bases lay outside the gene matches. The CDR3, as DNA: TGTGCCAGCAGACCCGGACAGGTCACCGGGGAGCTGTTTTTT. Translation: CASRPGQVTGELFF.

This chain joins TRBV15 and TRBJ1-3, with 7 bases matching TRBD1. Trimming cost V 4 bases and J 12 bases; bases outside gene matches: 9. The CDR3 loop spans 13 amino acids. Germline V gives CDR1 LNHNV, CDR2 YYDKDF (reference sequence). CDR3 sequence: CATSTQGRTGIYF. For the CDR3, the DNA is TGTGCCACCAGCACCCAAGGGCGGACAGGCATATATTTT.

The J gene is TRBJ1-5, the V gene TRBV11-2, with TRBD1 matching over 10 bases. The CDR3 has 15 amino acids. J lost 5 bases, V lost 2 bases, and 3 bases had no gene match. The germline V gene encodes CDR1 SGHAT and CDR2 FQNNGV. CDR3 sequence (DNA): TGTGCCAGCAGCTTATCGGGGACAGGGGATCAGCCCCAGCATTTT. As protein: CASSLSGTGDQPQHF.

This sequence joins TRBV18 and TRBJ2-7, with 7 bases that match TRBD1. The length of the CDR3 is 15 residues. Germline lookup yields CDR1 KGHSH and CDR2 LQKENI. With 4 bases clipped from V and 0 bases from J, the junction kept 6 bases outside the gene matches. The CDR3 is CASSLQAGGSYEQYF. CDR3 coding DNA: TGTGCCAGCTCACTCCAGGCAGGGGGCTCCTACGAGCAGTACTTC.

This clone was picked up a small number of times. The DNA of the CDR3 is TGTGCCAGCACAGCCACGGAGGGGACTGAAGCTTTCTTT. This translates into CASTATEGTEAFF. This chain links TRBV6-6 with TRBJ1-1; tentative D call: TRBD1 (5 bases). Trimming removed 7 bases at V and 5 bases at J, with 14 bases between. Per the germline V gene, CDR1 is MNHNY and CDR2 is SVGAGI (reference sequence). The CDR3 extends over 13 amino acids.